There are many counts of the clone carrying this T cell receptor beta chain. Its antigen is currently unknown. This sample stems from a study of siplizumab effects on memory and regulatory T cells. General study findings and limits: Proliferating siplizumab-cultured Tregs lacked confirmed suppressive function.

Germline V CDR1 and CDR2: SGHDN, FVKESK. V lost 4 bases and J lost 0, with 13 bases in between. The CDR3 is 15 amino acids. Some clones are missing from TCRdb's copy, which holds only in-frame ones; the method was immunoSEQ multiplex PCR. The sample contains more than 45,000 clones, about 92% of which appear only once. The clonotype was recovered from a human donor in good health. The sequenced material came from CD8+ T cells sorted from blood. The chain uses TRBV14 and TRBJ2-7; D may correspond to TRBD1 or TRBD2 (5 bases each). CDR3 protein: CASSLWDVSSYEQYF. The DNA of the CDR3 is TGTGCCAGCAGCCTTTGGGACGTCAGCTCCTACGAGCAGTACTTC.